This T cell receptor (beta chain) comes out of a study of blood T cell repertoires in COVID-19. At the level of the study: The cDNA or gDNA used as material had been derived from T cells, B-cell-depleted T cells, or PBMCs.

Profiling relied on immunoSEQ multiplex PCR, and the TCRdb table lists in-frame clones only, not all of them. The sample shows 150,000 to 200,000 clones, around 90% of them seen only once. This study enrolled people aged roughly 18 to 90 from around 26 US geographic areas. This clonotype was obtained from a young woman who had recovered from COVID-19. The sample taken for sequencing was PBMCs or T cells enriched from blood (not recorded which).

CDR3 coding DNA: TGCGCCAGCAGCCAAGAGGTAGGGGAAAACTCCTACGAGCAGTACTTC. Protein sequence: CASSQEVGENSYEQYF. The gene calls are TRBV4-3 and TRBJ2-7, with D maybe TRBD1 (5 bases). Germline lookup yields CDR1 LGHNA and CDR2 YSLEER. Deletions cut 0 bases from V and 0 bases from J, with 12 bases between. CDR3 size: 16 residues.